Presented here are 3 T cell receptor beta chains from one specimen sequenced in a study of blood T cell repertoires in COVID-19. Sequencing used immunoSEQ multiplex PCR; TCRdb keeps in-frame clones, though not all of them. The sample comprises some 270,000 clones, over 70% of which are singletons, and about 2.9% rests with the top ten. The sample was PBMCs or T cells enriched from blood (not recorded which). The receptors come from a middle-aged woman who had been exposed to COVID-19.

V is TRBV7-2 and J is TRBJ1-6; D is unresolved. Deletions cut 6 bases from V and 8 bases from J, with 14 bases between. From germline, CDR1 is SGHTA and CDR2 FQGNSA. This CDR3 is built from 14 residues. The DNA for the CDR3 is TGTGCCAGCAGTAGCGGGTCCCTTTATTCACCCCTCCACTTT. Protein sequence: CASSSGSLYSPLHF.

The chain has TRBV12-3 or TRBV12-4 and TRBJ1-1; TRBD1 might be the D (5 bases). The CDR3 runs 13 residues. V lost 2 bases and J lost 3, with 7 bases in between. CDR3 nucleotides: TGTGCCAGCAGTTTAAACAGGCACACTGAAGCTTTCTTT. Translated, it gives CASSLNRHTEAFF.

The CDR3 nucleotides read TGTGCCAGCAGTTTGGCCGCCTACGAGCAGTACTTC. Its protein is CASSLAAYEQYF. J is TRBJ2-7 and V is TRBV12-3 or TRBV12-4; D uncertain. The CDR3 covers 12 residues. V lost 3 bases and J lost 2, with 5 bases in between.